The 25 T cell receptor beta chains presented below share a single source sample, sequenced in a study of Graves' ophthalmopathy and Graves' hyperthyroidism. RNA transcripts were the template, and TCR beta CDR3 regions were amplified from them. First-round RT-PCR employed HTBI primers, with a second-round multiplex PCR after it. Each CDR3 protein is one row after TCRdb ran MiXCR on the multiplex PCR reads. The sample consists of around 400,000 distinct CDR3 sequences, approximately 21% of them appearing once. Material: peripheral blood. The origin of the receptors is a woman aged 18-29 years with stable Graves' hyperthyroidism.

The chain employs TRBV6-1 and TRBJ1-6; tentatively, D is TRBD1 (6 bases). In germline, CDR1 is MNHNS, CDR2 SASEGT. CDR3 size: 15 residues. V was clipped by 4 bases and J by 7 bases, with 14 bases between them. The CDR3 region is CASSVAGHKNSPLHF. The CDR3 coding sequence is TGTGCCAGCAGTGTTGCGGGACATAAGAATTCACCCCTCCACTTT.

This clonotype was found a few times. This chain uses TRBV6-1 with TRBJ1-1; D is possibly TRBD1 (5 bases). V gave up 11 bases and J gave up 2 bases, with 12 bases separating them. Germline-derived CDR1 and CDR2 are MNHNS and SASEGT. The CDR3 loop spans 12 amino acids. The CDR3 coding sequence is TGTGCCGGTCAGGGCCCAAACACTGAAGCTTTCTTT. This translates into CAGQGPNTEAFF.

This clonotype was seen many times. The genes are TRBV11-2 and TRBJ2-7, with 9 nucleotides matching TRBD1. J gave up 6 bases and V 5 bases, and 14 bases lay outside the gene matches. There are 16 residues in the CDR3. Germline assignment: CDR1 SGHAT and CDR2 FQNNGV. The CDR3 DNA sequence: TGTGCCAGCAGCCAACTTTATGGGACAGGGAGGTCCGAGCAGTACTTC. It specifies CASSQLYGTGRSEQYF.

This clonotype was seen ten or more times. CDR3 in DNA: TGTGCCAGCAGTTACTCGAGTTCTAGCGGGCTTGACACCGGGGAGCTGTTTTTT. Its protein product is CASSYSSSSGLDTGELFF. This chain uses TRBV6-2 or TRBV6-3 with TRBJ2-2; 8 bases map to TRBD2. CDR3 size: 18 residues. The trim removed 0 bases at V and 3 bases at J, leaving 9 bases unmatched. Germline V gene sequence: CDR1 MNHEY, CDR2 SVGEGT.

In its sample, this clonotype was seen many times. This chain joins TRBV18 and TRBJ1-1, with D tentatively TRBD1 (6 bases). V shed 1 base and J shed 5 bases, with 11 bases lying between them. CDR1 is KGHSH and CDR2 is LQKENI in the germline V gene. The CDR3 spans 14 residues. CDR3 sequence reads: CASSPQGVETEAFF. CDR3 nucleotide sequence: TGTGCCAGCTCACCACAGGGGGTAGAGACTGAAGCTTTCTTT. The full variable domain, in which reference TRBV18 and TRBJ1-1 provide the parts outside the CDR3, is NAGVMQNPRHLVRRRGQEARLRCSPMKGHSHVYWYRQLPEEGLKFMVYLQKENIIDESGMPKERFSAEFPKEGPSILRIQQVVRGDSAAYFCASSPQGVETEAFFGQGTRLTVV.

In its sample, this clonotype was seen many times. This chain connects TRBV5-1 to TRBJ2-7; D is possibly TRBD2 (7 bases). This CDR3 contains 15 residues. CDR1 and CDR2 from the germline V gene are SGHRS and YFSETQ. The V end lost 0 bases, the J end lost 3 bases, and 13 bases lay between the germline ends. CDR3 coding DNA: TGCGCCAGCAGCTTGGATCGGGGGGCCGGCTACGAGCAGTACTTC. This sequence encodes CASSLDRGAGYEQYF.

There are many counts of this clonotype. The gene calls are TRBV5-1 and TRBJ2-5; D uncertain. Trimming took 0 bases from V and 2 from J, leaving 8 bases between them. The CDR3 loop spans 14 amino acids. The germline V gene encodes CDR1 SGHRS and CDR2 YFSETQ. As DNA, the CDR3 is TGCGCCAGCAGCTTGGACGCACCGCAAGAGACCCAGTACTTC. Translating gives CASSLDAPQETQYF. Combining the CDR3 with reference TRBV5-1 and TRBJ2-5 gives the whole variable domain KAGVTQTPRYLIKTRGQQVTLSCSPISGHRSVSWYQQTPGQGLQFLFEYFSETQRNKGNFPGRFSGRQFSNSRSEMNVSTLELGDSALYLCASSLDAPQETQYFGPGTRLLVL.

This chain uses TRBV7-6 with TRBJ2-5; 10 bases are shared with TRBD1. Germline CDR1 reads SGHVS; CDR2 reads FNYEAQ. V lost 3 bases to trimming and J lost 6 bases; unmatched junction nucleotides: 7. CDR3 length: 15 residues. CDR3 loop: CASSFSGTGDKTQYF. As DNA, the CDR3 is TGTGCCAGCAGCTTTAGTGGGACAGGGGATAAGACCCAGTACTTC.

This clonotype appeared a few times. CDR3 in amino acids: CASSRQTYEQYF. The CDR3 DNA reads TGTGCCAGCTCACGACAGACCTACGAGCAGTACTTC. The chain employs TRBV18 and TRBJ2-7, with a weak D call TRBD1 (5 bases). Per the germline V gene, CDR1 is KGHSH and CDR2 is LQKENI. V lost 4 bases and J 2 bases, leaving 6 bases between the germline ends. The CDR3 contains 12 residues. The full variable domain, with the rest looked up from reference TRBV18 and TRBJ2-7, is NAGVMQNPRHLVRRRGQEARLRCSPMKGHSHVYWYRQLPEEGLKFMVYLQKENIIDESGMPKERFSAEFPKEGPSILRIQQVVRGDSAAYFCASSRQTYEQYFGPGTRLTVT.

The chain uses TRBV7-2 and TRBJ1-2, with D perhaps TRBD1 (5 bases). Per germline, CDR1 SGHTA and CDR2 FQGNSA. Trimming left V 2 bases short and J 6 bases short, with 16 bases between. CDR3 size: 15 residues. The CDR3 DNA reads TGTGCCAGCAGCTTACGCCGGTTCGGCAGGGATGGCTACACCTTC. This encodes CASSLRRFGRDGYTF.

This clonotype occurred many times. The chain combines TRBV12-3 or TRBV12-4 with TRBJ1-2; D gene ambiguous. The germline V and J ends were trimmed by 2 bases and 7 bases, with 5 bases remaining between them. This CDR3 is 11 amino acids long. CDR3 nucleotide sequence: TGTGCCAGCAGTTTAAGGGCTGGCTACACCTTC. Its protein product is CASSLRAGYTF.

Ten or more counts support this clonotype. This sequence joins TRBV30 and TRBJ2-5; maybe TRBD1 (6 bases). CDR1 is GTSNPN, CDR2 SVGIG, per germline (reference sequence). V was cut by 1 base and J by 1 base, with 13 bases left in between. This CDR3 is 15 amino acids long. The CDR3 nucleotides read TGTGCCTGGAGTGGGCAGAGGGGGTTCCAAGAGACCCAGTACTTC. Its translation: CAWSGQRGFQETQYF.

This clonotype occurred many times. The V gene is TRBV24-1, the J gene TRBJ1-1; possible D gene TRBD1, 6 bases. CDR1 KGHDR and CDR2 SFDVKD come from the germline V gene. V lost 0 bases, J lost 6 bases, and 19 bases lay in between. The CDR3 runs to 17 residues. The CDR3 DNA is TGTGCCACCAGTGATTTGACCGACAGGCCGATGGGACCTGAAGCTTTCTTT. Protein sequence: CATSDLTDRPMGPEAFF.

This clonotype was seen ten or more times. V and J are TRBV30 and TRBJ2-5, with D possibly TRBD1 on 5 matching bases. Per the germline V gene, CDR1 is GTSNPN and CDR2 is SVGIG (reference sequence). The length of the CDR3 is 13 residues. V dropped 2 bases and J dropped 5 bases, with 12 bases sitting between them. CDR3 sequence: CAWSTPGSETQYF. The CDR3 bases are TGTGCCTGGAGTACCCCAGGGTCGGAGACCCAGTACTTC.

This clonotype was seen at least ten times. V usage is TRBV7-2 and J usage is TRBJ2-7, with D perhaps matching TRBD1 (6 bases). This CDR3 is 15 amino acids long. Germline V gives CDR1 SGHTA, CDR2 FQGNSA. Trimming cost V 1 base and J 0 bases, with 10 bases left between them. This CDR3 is CASSLVVGASYEQYF. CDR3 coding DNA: TGTGCCAGCAGCTTAGTTGTGGGGGCCTCCTACGAGCAGTACTTC.

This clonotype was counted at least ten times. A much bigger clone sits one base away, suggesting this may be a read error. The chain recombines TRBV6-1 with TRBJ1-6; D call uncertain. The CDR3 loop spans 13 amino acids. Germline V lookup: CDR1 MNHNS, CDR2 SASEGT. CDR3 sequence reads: CASSEVPNSHLHF. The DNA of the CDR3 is TGTGCCAGCAGTGAAGTACCCAATTCACACCTCCACTTT.

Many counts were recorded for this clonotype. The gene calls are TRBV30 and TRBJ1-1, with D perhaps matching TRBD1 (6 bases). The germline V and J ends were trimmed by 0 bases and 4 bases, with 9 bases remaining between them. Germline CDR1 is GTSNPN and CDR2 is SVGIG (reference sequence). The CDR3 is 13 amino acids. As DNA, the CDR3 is TGTGCCTGGAGTGTAACAGGGAGCACTGAAGCTTTCTTT. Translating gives CAWSVTGSTEAFF.

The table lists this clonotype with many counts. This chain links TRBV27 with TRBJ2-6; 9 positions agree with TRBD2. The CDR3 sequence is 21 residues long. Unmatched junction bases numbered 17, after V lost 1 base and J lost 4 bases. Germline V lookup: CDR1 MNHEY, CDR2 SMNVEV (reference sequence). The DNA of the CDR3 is TGTGCCAGCAGTTTATGGCTAGCGGGAACATTATCCAACTCCGGGGCCAACGTCCTGACTTTC. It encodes CASSLWLAGTLSNSGANVLTF.

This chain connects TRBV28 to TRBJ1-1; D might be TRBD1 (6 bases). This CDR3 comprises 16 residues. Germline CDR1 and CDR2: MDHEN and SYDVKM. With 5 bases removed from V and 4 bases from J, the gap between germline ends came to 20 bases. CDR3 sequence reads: CASSPGGQGVGTEAFF. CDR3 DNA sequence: TGTGCCAGCAGTCCGGGGGGGCAAGGAGTCGGCACTGAAGCTTTCTTT.

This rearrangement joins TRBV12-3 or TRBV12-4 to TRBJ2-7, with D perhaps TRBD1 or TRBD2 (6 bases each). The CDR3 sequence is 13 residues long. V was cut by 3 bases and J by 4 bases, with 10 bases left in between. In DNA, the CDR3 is TGTGCCAGCAGTTTTTGGGGGGCGTACGAGCAGTACTTC. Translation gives CASSFWGAYEQYF.

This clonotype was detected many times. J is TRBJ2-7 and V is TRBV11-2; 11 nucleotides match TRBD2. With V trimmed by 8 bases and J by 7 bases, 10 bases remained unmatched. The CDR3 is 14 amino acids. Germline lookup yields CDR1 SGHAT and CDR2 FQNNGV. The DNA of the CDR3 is TGTGCCAGCGGATTAGCGGGAGGGCCGGGTGAGCAGTACTTC. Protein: CASGLAGGPGEQYF.

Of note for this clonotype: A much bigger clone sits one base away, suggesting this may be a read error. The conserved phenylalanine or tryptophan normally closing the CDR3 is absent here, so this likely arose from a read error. CDR3 coding DNA: TGTGCCAACAGGGACAGCAGCTCCTATAATTCACCCCTCCACCTT. Translation gives CANRDSSSYNSPLHL. V is TRBV12-3 or TRBV12-4 and J is TRBJ1-6; TRBD1 matches at 7 bases. The CDR3 covers 15 residues. V lost 10 bases, J lost 0 bases, and 6 bases stayed unmatched.

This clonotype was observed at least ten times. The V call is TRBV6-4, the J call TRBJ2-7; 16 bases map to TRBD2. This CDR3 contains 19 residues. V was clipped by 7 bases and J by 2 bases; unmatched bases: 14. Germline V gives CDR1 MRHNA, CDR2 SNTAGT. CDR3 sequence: CASIRPGTSGRAGAYEQYF. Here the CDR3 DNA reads TGTGCCAGCATCCGTCCCGGGACTAGCGGGAGGGCCGGGGCCTACGAGCAGTACTTC.

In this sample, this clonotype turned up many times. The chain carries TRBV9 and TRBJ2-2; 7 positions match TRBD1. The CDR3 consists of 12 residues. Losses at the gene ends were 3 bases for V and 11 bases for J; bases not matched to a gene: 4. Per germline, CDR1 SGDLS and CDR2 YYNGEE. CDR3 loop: CASSGRQGELFF. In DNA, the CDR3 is TGTGCCAGCAGCGGTCGACAGGGTGAGCTGTTTTTT.

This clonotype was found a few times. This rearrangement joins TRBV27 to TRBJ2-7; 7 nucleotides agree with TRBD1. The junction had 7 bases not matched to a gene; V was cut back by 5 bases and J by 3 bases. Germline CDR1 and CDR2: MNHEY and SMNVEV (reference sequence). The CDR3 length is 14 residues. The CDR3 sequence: CASSLHRGIYEQYF. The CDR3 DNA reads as TGTGCCAGCAGTCTCCACAGGGGTATCTACGAGCAGTACTTC.